This entry concerns a single T cell receptor (beta chain). The antigen is unknown. The data were taken from a study of siplizumab effects on memory and regulatory T cells. Whole-study findings and limits: Unstimulated subsets contained matches for only a minor fraction of alloreactive clones. Siplizumab gave mappable alloreactive CD4+ clones an average Treg-derived fraction of over 65%, against approximately 29% in controls. Memory T cells appeared less diverse than naive cells, which seemed to contribute substantially to alloresponse.

CDR1 is LNHDA, CDR2 SQIVND, per germline (reference sequence). V lost 1 base and J lost 7, with 13 bases in between. This CDR3 region has 15 residues. Assays captured 10^5 or so TCR templates per sample. Clones were read by immunoSEQ multiplex PCR, and TCRdb kept only the in-frame ones, dropping some. The top ten hold about 5% of the sample, which has approximately 75,000 clones, roughly 93% seen once. This chain uses TRBV19 with TRBJ2-2; D is unresolved. Sequenced: CD8+ T cells sorted from blood. This TCR was recovered from a human donor in good health. Here the CDR3 reads CASSIGTDSIGELFF. The CDR3 nucleotides are TGTGCCAGTAGTATAGGGACCGACTCCATCGGGGAGCTGTTTTTT. The full variable domain, completed using reference TRBV19 and TRBJ2-2, is DGGITQSPKYLFRKEGQNVTLSCEQNLNHDAMYWYRQDPGQGLRLIYYSQIVNDFQKGDIAEGYSVSREKKESFPLTVTSAQKNPTAFYLCASSIGTDSIGELFFGEGSRLTVL.